This TCR beta chain appears in the sequencing data of a study of blood T cell repertoires in COVID-19. Whole-study context: Donors in the United States, Italy and Spain gave samples during acute or convalescent COVID-19.

Trimming stripped 2 bases from V and 4 bases from J, with 18 bases between. The CDR3 loop spans 16 amino acids. Per the germline V gene, CDR1 is MNHNY and CDR2 is SVGAGI (reference sequence). TCRdb keeps only in-frame clones here, not all; method: immunoSEQ multiplex PCR. Counted here are around 260,000 clones, around 90% occurring once; the ten biggest clones make up roughly 5.6%. Seattle patient enrollment occurred during active infection, with longitudinal follow-up thereafter. Sample: peripheral blood. J is TRBJ2-7 and V is TRBV6-6, with a tentative D call TRBD2 (7 bases). The receptor was isolated from a woman aged 55-69 years with COVID-19, enrolled during active disease. CDR3 nucleotides: TGTGCCAGCAGTTACCTAAGTGCGGGGGCCCGTTACGAGCAGTACTTC. Protein sequence: CASSYLSAGARYEQYF.